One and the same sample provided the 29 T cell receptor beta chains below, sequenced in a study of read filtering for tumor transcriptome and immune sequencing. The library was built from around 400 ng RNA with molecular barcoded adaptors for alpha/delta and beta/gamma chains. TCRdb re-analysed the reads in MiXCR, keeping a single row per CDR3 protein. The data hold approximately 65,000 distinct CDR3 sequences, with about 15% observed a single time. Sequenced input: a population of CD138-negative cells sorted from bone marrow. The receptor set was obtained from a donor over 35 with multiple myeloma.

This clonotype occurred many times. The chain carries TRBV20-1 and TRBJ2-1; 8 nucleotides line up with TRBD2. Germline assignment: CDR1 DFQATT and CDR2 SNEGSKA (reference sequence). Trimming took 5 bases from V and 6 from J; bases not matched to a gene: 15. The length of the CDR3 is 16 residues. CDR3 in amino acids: CSAPPPGLESSNEQFF. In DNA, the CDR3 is TGCAGTGCTCCTCCCCCGGGACTAGAATCATCCAATGAGCAGTTCTTC.

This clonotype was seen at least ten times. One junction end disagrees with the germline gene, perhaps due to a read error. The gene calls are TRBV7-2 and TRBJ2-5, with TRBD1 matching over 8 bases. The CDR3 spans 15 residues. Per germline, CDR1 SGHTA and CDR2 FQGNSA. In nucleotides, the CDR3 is TGTGCCAGCAGCTTTCTAGGTTTACGGACAGGGCTGCGCATCTTC. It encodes CASSFLGLRTGLRIF. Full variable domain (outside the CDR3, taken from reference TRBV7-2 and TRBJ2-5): GAGVSQSPSNKVTEKGKDVELRCDPISGHTALYWYRQSLGQGLEFLIYFQGNSAPDKSGLPSDRFSAERTGGSVSTLTIQRTQQEDSAVYLCASSFLGLRTGLRIFGPGTRLLVL.

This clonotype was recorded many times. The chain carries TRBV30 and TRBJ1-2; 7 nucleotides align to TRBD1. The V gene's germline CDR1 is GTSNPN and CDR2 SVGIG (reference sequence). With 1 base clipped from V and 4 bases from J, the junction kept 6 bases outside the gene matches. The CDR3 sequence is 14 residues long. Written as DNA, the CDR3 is TGTGCCTGGAGTGCACCCGGGACAGTCTATGGCTACACCTTC. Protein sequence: CAWSAPGTVYGYTF.

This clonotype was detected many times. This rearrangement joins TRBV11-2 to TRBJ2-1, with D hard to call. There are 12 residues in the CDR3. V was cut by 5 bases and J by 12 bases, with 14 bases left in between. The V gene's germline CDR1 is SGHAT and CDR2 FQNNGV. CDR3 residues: CASSPPVYVQFF. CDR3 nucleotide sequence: TGTGCCAGCAGCCCCCCCGTTTACGTGCAGTTCTTC. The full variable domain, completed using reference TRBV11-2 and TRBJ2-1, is EAGVAQSPRYKIIEKRQSVAFWCNPISGHATLYWYQQILGQGPKLLIQFQNNGVVDDSQLPKDRFSAERLKGVDSTLKIQPAKLEDSAVYLCASSPPVYVQFFGPGTRLTVL.

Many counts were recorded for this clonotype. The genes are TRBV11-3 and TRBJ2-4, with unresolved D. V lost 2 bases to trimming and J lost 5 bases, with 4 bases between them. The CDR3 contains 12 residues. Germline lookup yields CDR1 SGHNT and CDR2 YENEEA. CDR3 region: CASSLHENIQYF. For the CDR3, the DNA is TGTGCCAGCAGCTTACACGAAAACATTCAGTACTTC.

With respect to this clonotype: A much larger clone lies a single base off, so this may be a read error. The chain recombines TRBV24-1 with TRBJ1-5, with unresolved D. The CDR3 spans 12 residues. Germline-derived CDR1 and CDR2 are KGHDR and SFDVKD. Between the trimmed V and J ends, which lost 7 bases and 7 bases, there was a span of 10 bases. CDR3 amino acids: CATSLGFQPQHF. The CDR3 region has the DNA TGTGCCACCAGCCTGGGATTCCAGCCCCAGCATTTT.

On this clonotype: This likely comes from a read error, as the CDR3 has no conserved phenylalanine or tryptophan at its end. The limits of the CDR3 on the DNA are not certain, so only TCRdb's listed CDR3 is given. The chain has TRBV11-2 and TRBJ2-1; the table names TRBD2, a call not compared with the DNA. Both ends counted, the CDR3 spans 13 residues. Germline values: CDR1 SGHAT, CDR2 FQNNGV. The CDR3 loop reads CASSLVGQNEQLY.

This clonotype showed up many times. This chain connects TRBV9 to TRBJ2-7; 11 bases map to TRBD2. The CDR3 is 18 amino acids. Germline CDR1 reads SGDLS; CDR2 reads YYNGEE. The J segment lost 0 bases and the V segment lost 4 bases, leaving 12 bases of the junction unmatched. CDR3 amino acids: CASSPAGLAGGLSYEQYF. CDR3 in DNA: TGTGCCAGCAGCCCCGCAGGGCTAGCGGGAGGCCTCTCCTACGAGCAGTACTTC.

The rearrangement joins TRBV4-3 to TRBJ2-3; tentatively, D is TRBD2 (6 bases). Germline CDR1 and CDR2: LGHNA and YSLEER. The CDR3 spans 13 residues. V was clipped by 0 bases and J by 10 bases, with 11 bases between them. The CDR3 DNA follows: TGCGCCAGCAGCCAAGAAGGATGGGAGGCGCAGTATTTT. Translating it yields CASSQEGWEAQYF.

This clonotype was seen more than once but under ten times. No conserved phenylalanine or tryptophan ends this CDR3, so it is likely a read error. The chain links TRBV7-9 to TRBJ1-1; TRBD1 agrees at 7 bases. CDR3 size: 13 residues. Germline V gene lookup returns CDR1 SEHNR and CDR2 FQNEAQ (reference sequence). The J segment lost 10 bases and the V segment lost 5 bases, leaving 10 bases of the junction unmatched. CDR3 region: CASSHGTVPRAFL. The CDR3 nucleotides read TGTGCCAGCAGCCACGGGACAGTGCCGAGAGCTTTCCTT.

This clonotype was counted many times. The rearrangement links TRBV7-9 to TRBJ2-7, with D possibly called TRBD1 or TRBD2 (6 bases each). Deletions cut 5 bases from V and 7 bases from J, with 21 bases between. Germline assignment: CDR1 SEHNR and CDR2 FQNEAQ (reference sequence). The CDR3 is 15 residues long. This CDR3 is CASSQYAGEVWEQYF. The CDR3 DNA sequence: TGTGCCAGCAGCCAATATGCAGGGGAGGTATGGGAGCAGTACTTC.

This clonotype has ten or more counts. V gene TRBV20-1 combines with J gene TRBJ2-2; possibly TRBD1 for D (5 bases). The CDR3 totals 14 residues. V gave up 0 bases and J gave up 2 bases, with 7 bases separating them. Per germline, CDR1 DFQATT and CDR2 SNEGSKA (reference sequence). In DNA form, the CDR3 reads TGCAGTGCTAGAGAGGGGCATAACACCGGGGAGCTGTTTTTT. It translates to CSAREGHNTGELFF.

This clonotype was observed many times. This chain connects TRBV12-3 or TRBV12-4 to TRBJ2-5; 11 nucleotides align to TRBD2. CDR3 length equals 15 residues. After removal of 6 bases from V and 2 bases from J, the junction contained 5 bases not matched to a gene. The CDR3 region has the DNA TGTGCCAGCAGCTCCGGGACTAGCGGTCAAGAGACCCAGTACTTC. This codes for CASSSGTSGQETQYF.

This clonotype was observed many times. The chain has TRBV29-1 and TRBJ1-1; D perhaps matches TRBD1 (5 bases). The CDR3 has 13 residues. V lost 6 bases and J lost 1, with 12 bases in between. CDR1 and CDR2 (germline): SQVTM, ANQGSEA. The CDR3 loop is CSVSPGQNTEAFF. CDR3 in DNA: TGCAGCGTGAGTCCGGGGCAGAACACTGAAGCTTTCTTT.

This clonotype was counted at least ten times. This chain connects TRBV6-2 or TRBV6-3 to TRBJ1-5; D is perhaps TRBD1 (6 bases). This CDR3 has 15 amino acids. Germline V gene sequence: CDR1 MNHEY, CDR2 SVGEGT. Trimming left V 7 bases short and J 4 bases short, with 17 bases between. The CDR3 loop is CASTPLTGENQPQHF. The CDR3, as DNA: TGTGCCAGCACCCCGTTGACAGGAGAGAATCAGCCCCAGCATTTT.

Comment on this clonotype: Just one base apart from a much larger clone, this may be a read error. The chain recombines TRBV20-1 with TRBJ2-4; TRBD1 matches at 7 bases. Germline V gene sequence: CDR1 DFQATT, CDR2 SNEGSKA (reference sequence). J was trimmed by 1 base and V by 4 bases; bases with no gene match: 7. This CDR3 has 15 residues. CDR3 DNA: TGCAGTGCTACGGGACAGAGAGCCGCCAAAAACATTCAGTACTTC. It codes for CSATGQRAAKNIQYF.

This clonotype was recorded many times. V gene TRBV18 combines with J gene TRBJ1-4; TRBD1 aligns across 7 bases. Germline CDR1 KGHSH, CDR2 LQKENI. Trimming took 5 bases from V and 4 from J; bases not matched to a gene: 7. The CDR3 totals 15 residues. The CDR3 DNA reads TGTGCCAGCTCAAAGAGCGGGACAGATAATGAAAAACTGTTTTTT. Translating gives CASSKSGTDNEKLFF.

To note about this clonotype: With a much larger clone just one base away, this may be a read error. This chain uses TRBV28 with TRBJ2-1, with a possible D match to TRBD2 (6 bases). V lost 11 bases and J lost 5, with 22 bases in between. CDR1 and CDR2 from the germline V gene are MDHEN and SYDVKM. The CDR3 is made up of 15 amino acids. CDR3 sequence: CAGIHPRRGDNEQFF. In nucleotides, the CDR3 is TGTGCCGGCATCCACCCGCGGCGGGGAGACAATGAGCAGTTCTTC.

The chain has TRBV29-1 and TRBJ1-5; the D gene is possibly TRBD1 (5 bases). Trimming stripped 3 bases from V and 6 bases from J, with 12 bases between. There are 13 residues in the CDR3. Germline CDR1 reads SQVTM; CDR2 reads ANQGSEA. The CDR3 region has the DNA TGCAGCGTTGATCTAGGGGTTGGTCAGCCCCAGCATTTT. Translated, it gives CSVDLGVGQPQHF. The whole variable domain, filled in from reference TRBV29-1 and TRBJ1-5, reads SAVISQKPSRDICQRGTSLTIQCQVDSQVTMMFWYRQQPGQSLTLIATANQGSEATYESGFVIDKFPISRPNLTFSTLTVSNMSPEDSSIYLCSVDLGVGQPQHFGDGTRLSIL.

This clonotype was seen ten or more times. The CDR3 region has the DNA TGTGCCAGCAGTTACGGTGGGACAGGGGGGTTCACAGATACGCAGTATTTT. Protein: CASSYGGTGGFTDTQYF. This rearrangement joins TRBV6-5 to TRBJ2-3; 11 bases fit TRBD1. CDR1 MNHEY and CDR2 SVGAGI come from the germline V gene. The CDR3 runs 17 residues. Germline trimming cut 2 bases from V and 2 bases from J; bases unmatched to any gene: 6.

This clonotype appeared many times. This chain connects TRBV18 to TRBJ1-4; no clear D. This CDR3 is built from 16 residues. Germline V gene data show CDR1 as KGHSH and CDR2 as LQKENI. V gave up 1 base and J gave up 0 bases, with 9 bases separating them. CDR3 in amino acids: CASSPHPPATNEKLFF. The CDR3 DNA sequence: TGTGCCAGCTCACCACATCCACCAGCAACTAATGAAAAACTGTTTTTT. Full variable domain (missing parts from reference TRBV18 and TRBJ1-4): NAGVMQNPRHLVRRRGQEARLRCSPMKGHSHVYWYRQLPEEGLKFMVYLQKENIIDESGMPKERFSAEFPKEGPSILRIQQVVRGDSAAYFCASSPHPPATNEKLFFGSGTQLSVL.

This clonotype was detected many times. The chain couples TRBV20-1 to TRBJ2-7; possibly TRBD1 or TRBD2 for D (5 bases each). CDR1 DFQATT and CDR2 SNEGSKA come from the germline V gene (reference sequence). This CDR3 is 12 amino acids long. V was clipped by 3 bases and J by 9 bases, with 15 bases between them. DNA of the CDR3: TGCAGTGCTAGGGGGCGACCCGGGGTGCAGTACTTC. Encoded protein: CSARGRPGVQYF.

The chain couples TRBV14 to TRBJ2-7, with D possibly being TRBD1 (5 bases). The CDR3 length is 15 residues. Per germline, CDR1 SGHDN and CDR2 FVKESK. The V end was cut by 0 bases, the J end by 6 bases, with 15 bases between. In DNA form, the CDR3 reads TGTGCCAGCAGCCAAGATTTGGGGCCCTGTAGCGAGCAGTACTTC. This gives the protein CASSQDLGPCSEQYF.

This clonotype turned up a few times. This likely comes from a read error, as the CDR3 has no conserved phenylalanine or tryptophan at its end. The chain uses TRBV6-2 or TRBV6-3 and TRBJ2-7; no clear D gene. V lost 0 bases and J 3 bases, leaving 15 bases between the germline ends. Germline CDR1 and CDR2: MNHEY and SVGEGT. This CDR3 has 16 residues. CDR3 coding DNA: TGTGCCAGCAGTTACTCGAAGACCGCAGTACACTACGAGCAGTACCTC. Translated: CASSYSKTAVHYEQYL.

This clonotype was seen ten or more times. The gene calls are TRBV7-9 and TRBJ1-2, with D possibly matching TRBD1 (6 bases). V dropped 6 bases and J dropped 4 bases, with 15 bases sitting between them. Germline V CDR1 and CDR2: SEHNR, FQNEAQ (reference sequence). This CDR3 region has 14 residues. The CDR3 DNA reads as TGTGCCAGCAGGCCACAGGGAAACGGCTATGGCTACACCTTC. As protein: CASRPQGNGYGYTF.

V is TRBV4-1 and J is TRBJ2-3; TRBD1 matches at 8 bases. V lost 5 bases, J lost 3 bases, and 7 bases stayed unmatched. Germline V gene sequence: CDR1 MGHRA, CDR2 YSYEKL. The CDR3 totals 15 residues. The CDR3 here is CASSNQDRATDTQYF. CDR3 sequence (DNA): TGCGCCAGCAGCAATCAGGACAGGGCGACAGATACGCAGTATTTT.

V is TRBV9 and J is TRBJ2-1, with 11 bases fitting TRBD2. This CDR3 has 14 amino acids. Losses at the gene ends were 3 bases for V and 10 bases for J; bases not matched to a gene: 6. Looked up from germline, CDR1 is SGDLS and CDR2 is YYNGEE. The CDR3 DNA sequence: TGTGCCAGCAGCGAACTAGCGGGAGTAGGAGAGCAGTTCTTC. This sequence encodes CASSELAGVGEQFF.

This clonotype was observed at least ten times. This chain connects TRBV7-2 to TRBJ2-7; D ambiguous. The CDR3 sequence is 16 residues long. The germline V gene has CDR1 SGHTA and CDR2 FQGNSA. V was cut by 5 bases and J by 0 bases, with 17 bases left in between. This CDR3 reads CASSLRRSPFSYEQYF. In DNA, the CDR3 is TGTGCCAGCAGCCTACGAAGATCGCCATTCTCCTACGAGCAGTACTTC. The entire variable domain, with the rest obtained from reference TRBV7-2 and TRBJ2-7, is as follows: GAGVSQSPSNKVTEKGKDVELRCDPISGHTALYWYRQSLGQGLEFLIYFQGNSAPDKSGLPSDRFSAERTGGSVSTLTIQRTQQEDSAVYLCASSLRRSPFSYEQYFGPGTRLTVT.

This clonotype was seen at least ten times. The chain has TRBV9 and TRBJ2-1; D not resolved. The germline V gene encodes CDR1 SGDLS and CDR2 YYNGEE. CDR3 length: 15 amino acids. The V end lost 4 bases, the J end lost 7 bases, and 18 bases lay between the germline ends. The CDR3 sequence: CASSLLPGQRNEQFF. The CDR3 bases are TGTGCCAGCAGCTTACTACCGGGTCAGAGGAATGAGCAGTTCTTC.